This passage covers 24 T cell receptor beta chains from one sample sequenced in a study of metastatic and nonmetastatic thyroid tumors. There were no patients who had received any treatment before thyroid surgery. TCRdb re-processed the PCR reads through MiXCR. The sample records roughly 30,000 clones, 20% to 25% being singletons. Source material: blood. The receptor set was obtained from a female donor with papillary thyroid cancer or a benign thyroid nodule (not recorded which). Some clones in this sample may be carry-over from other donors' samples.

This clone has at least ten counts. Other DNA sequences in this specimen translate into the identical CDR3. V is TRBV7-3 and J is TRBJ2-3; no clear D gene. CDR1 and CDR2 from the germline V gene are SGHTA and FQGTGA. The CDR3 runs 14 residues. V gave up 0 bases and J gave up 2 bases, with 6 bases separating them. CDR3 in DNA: TGTGCCAGCAGCTTAACTGGCTACACAGATACGCAGTATTTT. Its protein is CASSLTGYTDTQYF.

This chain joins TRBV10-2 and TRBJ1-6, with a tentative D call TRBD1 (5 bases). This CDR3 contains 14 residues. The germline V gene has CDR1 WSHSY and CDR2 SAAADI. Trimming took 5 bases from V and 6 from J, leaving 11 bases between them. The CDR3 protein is CASSSGGVNSPLHF. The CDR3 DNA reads TGCGCCAGCAGTTCCGGGGGGGTTAATTCACCCCTCCACTTT.

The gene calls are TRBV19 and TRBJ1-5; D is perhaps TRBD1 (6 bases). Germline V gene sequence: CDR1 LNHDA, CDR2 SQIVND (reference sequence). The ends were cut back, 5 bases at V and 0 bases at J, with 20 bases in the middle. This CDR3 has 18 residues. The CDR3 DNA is TGTGCCAGTAGTCCCAGGCCCTGGACAGACATTAGCAATCAGCCCCAGCATTTT. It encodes CASSPRPWTDISNQPQHF.

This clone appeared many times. Written as DNA, the CDR3 is TGCGCCAGCAGCCATCAGACTCAGGGGGCGCAGGCAGATACGCAGTATTTT. Protein: CASSHQTQGAQADTQYF. The chain employs TRBV4-1 and TRBJ2-3; 8 positions agree with TRBD1. Germline V gene sequence: CDR1 MGHRA, CDR2 YSYEKL. V lost 3 bases and J lost 4; bases outside the gene matches: 12. The CDR3 runs 17 residues.

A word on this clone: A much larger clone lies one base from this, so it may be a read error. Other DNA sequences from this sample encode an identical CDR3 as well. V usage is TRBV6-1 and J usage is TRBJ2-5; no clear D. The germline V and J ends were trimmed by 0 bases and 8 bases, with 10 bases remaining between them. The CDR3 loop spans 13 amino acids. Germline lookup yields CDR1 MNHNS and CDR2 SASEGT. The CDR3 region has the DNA TGTGCCAGCAGTGAAGCGGTACTGGGTACCCAGTACTTC. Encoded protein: CASSEAVLGTQYF.

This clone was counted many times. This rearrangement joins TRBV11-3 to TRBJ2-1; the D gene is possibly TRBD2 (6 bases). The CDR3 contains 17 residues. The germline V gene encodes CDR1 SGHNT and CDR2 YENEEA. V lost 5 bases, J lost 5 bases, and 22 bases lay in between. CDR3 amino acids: CASSPLRASGLHNEQFF. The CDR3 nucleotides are TGTGCCAGCAGCCCGCTTCGTGCCAGCGGGCTACACAATGAGCAGTTCTTC.

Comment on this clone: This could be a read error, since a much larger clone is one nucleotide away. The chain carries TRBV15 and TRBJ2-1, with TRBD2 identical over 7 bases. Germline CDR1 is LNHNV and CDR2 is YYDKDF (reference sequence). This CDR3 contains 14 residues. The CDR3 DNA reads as TGTGCCACCGGCAGAGAAACTAGCGCGAGTGAGCAGTTCTTC. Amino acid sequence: CATGRETSASEQFF.

CDR3 sequence reads: CASSPPGASYEQYF. The DNA for the CDR3 is TGCGCCAGCAGCCCTCCGGGCGCCAGCTACGAGCAGTACTTC. The chain links TRBV5-1 to TRBJ2-7; D gene ambiguous. In germline, CDR1 is SGHRS, CDR2 YFSETQ. CDR3 length equals 14 residues. V was clipped by 4 bases and J by 3 bases, with 14 bases between them.

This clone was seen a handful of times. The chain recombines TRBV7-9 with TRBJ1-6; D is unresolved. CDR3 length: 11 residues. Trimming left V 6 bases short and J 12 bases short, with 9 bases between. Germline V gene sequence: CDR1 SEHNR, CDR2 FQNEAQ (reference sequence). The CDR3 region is CASRTGGPLHF. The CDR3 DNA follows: TGTGCCAGCAGAACCGGAGGACCCCTCCACTTT.

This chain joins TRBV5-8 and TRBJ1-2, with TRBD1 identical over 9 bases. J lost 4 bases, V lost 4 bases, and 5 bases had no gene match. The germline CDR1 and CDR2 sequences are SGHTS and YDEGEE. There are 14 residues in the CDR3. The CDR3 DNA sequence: TGTGCCAGCAGCAGGGGACAGGGACTCTATGGCTACACCTTC. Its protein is CASSRGQGLYGYTF.

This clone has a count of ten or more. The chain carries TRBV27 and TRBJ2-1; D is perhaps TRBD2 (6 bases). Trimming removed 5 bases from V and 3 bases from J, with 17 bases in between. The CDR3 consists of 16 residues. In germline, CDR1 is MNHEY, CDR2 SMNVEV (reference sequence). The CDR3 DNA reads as TGTGCCAGCAGTCCCTACGGGAGATCGGTCTACAATGAGCAGTTCTTC. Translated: CASSPYGRSVYNEQFF.

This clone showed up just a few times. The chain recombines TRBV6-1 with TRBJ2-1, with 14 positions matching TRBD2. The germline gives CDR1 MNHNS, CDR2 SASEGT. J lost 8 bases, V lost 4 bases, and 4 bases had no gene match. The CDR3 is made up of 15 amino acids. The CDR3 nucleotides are TGTGCCAGCAGTGGTGGGACTAGCGGGAGCGATGAGCAGTTCTTC. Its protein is CASSGGTSGSDEQFF.

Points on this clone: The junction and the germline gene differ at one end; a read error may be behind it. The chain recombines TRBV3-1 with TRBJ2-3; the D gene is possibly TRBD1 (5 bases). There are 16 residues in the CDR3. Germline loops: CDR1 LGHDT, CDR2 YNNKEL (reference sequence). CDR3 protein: CASSQFLGQGVDTHYF. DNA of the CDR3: TGTGCCAGCAGCCAATTTTTAGGGCAGGGCGTAGATACGCATTATTTT.

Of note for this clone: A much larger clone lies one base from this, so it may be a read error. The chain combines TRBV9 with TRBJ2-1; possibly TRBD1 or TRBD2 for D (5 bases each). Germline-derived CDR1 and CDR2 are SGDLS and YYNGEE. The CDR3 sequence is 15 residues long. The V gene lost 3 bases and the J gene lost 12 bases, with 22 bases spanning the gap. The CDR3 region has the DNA TGTGCCAGCAGCGCCTCCGTGACTCGGGACGATGGGCAGTTCTTC. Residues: CASSASVTRDDGQFF.

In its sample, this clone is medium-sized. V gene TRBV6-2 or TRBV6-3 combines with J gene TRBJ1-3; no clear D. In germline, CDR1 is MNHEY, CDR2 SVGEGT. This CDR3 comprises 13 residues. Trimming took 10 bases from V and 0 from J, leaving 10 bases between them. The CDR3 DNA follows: TGTGCCACCACCGACAACTCTGGAAACACCATATATTTT. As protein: CATTDNSGNTIYF.

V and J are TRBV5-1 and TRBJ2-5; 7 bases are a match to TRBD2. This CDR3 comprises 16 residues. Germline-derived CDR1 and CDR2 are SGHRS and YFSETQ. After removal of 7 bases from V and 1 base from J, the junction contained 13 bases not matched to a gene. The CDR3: CASGAGPQSSQETQYF. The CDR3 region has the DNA TGCGCCAGCGGAGCGGGACCCCAGTCGTCCCAAGAGACCCAGTACTTC.

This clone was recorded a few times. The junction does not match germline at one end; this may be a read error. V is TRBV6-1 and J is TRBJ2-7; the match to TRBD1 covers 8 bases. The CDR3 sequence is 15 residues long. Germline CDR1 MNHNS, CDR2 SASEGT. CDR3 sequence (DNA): TGTGCCAGCAGTGAAGAGGCAGGGGGCTCCTACGATCAGTACTTC. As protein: CASSEEAGGSYDQYF.

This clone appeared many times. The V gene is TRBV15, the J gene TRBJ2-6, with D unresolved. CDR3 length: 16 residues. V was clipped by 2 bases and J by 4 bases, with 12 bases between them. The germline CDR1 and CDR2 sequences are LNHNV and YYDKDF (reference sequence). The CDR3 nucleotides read TGTGCCACCAGCAGACATACCGCCTCCGGGGCCAACGTCCTGACTTTC. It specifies CATSRHTASGANVLTF.

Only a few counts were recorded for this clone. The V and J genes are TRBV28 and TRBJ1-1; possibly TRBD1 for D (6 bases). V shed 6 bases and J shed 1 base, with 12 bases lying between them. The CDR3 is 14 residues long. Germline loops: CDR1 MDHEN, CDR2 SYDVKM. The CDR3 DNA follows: TGTGCCAGCAGGACGGGACATAAGAACACTGAAGCTTTCTTT. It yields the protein CASRTGHKNTEAFF.

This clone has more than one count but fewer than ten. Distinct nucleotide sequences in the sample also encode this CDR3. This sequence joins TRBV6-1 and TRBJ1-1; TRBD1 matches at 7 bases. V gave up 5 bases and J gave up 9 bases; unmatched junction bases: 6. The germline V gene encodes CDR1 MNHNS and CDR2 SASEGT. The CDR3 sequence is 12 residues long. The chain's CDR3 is CASSPRTGQAFF. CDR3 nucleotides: TGTGCCAGCAGTCCCAGGACAGGACAAGCTTTCTTT.

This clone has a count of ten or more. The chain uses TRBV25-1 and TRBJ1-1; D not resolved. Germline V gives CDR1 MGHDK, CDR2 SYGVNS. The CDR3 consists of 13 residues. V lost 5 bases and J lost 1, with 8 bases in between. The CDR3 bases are TGTGCCAGCAGTAAGAGTGGGAACACTGAAGCTTTCTTT. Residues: CASSKSGNTEAFF.

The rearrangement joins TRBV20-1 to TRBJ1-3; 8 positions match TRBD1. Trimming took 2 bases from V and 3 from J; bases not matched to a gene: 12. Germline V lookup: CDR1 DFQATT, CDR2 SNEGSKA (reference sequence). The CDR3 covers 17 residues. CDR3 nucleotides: TGCAGTGCTAGATATAGGGTTCAGGGGGCTTTTGGAAACACCATATATTTT. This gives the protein CSARYRVQGAFGNTIYF.

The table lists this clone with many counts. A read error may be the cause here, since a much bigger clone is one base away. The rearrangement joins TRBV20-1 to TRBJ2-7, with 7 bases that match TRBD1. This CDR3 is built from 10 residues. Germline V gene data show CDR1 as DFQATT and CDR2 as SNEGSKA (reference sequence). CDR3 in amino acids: CINLRGHQYF. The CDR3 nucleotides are TGCATCAACCTGAGGGGGCATCAGTACTTC.

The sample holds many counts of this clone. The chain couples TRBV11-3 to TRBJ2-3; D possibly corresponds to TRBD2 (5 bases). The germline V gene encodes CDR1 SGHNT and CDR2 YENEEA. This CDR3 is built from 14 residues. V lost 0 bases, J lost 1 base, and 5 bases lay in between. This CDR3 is CASSLDSGTDTQYF. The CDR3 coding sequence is TGTGCCAGCAGCTTAGATAGCGGCACAGATACGCAGTATTTT. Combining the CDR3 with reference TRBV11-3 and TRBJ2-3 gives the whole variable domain EAGVVQSPRYKIIEKKQPVAFWCNPISGHNTLYWYLQNLGQGPELLIRYENEEAVDDSQLPKDRFSAERLKGVDSTLKIQPAELGDSAVYLCASSLDSGTDTQYFGPGTRLTVL.